This T cell receptor beta chain was documented in a study of T cells in Graves' hyperthyroidism and ophthalmopathy. CDR1 LNHDA and CDR2 SQIVND come from the germline V gene (reference sequence). The CDR3 totals 13 residues. RNA transcripts provided the source from which TCR beta CDR3 regions were amplified. First-round RT-PCR targeting the TCR CDR3 was performed with the HTBI primer set. TCRdb re-analysed the multiplex PCR reads in MiXCR, keeping a single row per CDR3 protein. The sample records approximately 380,000 distinct CDR3 sequences, roughly 18% being singletons. PBMCs stemmed from around 10 ml fresh peripheral blood. With respect to this clonotype: The antigen remains undetermined.

The study's findings and limits: Most thyroid clonotypes with frequency above 0.001 were detected in blood. Ophthalmopathy, as predicted by the model, came a median around 6.7 months after the prediction.

Sequencing was done on a sample of blood. The source is a man aged 18 to 35 with Graves' ophthalmopathy. This chain joins TRBV19 and TRBJ1-6; 9 bases line up with TRBD1. The CDR3 is CGTGQGLNSPLHF. The CDR3 nucleotides read TGTGGCACGGGACAGGGCCTTAATTCACCCCTCCACTTT.